This TCR beta chain was recovered during a study of shared clonotypes between healthy human individuals. Study-wide results and caveats: Despite large depth, sorted-subset datasets appeared incompletely sequenced. Relative to memory subsets, naive subsets generally showed larger estimated richness. Non-shared clonotypes had lower generation probabilities than clonotypes shared by all four sorted-subset donors.

CDR3 length: 14 residues. The repertoire was sequenced with immunoSEQ multiplex PCR; TCRdb's copy has only in-frame clones and lacks some. Of roughly 2.2 million clones listed, 93% are singletons. As regards this clone: Its antigen remains unknown.

J is TRBJ1-2 and V is TRBV1; the D call in the table, TRBD1, was not verified against the DNA. TRBV1 is deemed a pseudogene. This clonotype originated in a man aged 18-30 years in good health. Some clones in this sample may be carry-over from other donors' samples. The sequencing sample was made of naive CD4+ T cells from PBMCs. The subset denotes: CD45RA+ positively selected. The CDR3 DNA reads as TGCACCAGCAGAATCTTTACAGGGAATGATGGCTACACCTTC. Translating it yields CTSRIFTGNDGYTF.